This record concerns one TCR beta chain sequence. No antigen is known for it. Here immunoSEQ multiplex PCR was the method, and the copy in TCRdb shows in-frame clones only, minus some. The sample holds under 14,000 clones; about 90% are singletons and the top ten take around 6%. The data are from a study of Tregs in tolerant kidney transplant recipients. The sequence came from a human patient who received a combined kidney and bone marrow transplant. The material sequenced was Tregs from blood cultured with allogeneic cells, taken before the transplant.

Written as DNA, the CDR3 is TGTGCCAGCAGTACAGGGCCCACCGGGGAGCTGTTTTTT. Its protein is CASSTGPTGELFF. The chain uses TRBV6-5 and TRBJ2-2; maybe TRBD1 (6 bases). The germline gives CDR1 MNHEY, CDR2 SVGAGI. V lost 5 bases and J lost 4, with 8 bases in between. The CDR3 is made up of 13 amino acids.